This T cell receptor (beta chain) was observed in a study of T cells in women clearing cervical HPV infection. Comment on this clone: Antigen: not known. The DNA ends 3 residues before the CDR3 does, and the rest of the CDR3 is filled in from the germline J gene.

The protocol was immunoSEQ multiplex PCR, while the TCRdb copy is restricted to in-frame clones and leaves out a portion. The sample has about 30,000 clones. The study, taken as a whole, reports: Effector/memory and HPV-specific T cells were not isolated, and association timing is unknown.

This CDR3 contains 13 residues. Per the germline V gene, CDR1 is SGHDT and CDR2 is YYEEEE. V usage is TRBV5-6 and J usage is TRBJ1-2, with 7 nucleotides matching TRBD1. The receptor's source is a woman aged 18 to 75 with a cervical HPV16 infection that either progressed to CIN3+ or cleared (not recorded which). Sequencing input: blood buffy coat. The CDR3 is CASSPGTVTGYTF. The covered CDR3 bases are TGTGCCAGCAGCCCGGGGACAGTGACGGGC. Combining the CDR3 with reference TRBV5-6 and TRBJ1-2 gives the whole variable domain DAGVTQSPTHLIKTRGQQVTLRCSPKSGHDTVSWYQQALGQGPQFIFQYYEEEERQRGNFPDRFSGHQFPNYSSELNVNALLLGDSALYLCASSPGTVTGYTFGSGTRLTVV.